This TCR beta chain was captured by sequencing in a study of T-cell reconstitution after alpha-beta-depleted transplantation in children. CDR3 length: 13 amino acids. V shed 5 bases and J shed 6 bases, with 17 bases lying between them. Germline V gives CDR1 SQVTM, CDR2 ANQGSEA. Unique molecular identifiers were incorporated when the TCRbeta library was constructed. From the PCR reads, TCRdb called clonotypes with MiXCR, one entry per CDR3 protein. The table shows about 640,000 distinct CDR3 sequences, with 13% occurring only once. Study-level results: T-cell numbers and diversity one year post-transplant derived largely from freshly generated T cells. Reportedly, alpha-beta T cells present about two months post-transplant originated from several hundred expanded clones of graft origin.

This clonotype has at least ten counts. Its target is unknown. The sequence came from a male patient between 5 and 17 years old who had a stem cell transplant for acute myeloid leukemia, so the T cells may come from the graft donor. Sequences were derived from PBMCs, mostly from graft donor cells, sampled 360 days after TCRalphabeta/CD19-depleted stem cell transplant. The chain combines TRBV29-1 with TRBJ2-7, with D perhaps TRBD1 (6 bases). CDR3 in amino acids: CSVSSGVLGEQYF. CDR3 in DNA: TGCAGCGTTTCCTCAGGGGTTCTGGGCGAGCAGTACTTC.